A selection of T cell receptor beta chains follows, all from one sample in a study of blood T cell repertoires in COVID-19. Repertoires were generated with immunoSEQ multiplex PCR, while TCRdb's copy carries only in-frame clones and drops some. The sample has 95,000 to 100,000 clones, approximately 92% seen once. Sequencing was done on a sample of peripheral blood. The receptors were gathered from a man in his forties or fifties with active COVID-19. The CDR3 runs from the conserved cysteine through the conserved F or W. A D gene is named only where the DNA matches it firmly. Not every row has a clone size; where given, it reads once, few, many or a size class.

cdr3_nt cdr3_aa j_call clone_size v_call d_call
TGTGCCAGCAGTTTAAATGCGCAGCCCCAGCATTTT CASSLNAQPQHF TRBJ1-5 . TRBV12-3/TRBV12-4 .
TGTGCCTGGAGCCCTGGGGCTCCAACTAATGAAAAACTGTTTTTT CAWSPGAPTNEKLFF TRBJ1-4 . TRBV30 .
TGCGCCAGTTCGGGACAGGGGGATTCACCCCTCCACTTT CASSGQGDSPLHF TRBJ1-6 few TRBV5-1 TRBD1
TGTGCCAGCAGCGCGTACAATGAGCAGTTCTTC CASSAYNEQFF TRBJ2-1 . TRBV6-6 .
TGTGCCAGCAGTTACTCGGGGACAGGTACAGATACGCAGTATTTT CASSYSGTGTDTQYF TRBJ2-3 . TRBV6-5 TRBD1
TGTGCCAGCAGCCAGGACAGGTTCTCCTACGAGCAGTACTTC CASSQDRFSYEQYF TRBJ2-7 . TRBV3-1/TRBV3-2 TRBD1
TGTGCCAGCAGAAGGACTAGCGGGACGTACGAGCAGTACTTC CASRRTSGTYEQYF TRBJ2-7 few TRBV7-2 TRBD2
TGTGCCAGCAGTCTCCAAGCGGGAGGAACGCAGTATTTT CASSLQAGGTQYF TRBJ2-3 . TRBV12-3/TRBV12-4 TRBD2
TGTGCCAGCAGTTTATTCCATGCAGGGGCGACGAACACTGAAGCTTTCTTT CASSLFHAGATNTEAFF TRBJ1-1 once TRBV27 .
TGTGCCTGGGGACAGGGGGCCCCTGAAGCTTTCTTT CAWGQGAPEAFF TRBJ1-1 . TRBV30 TRBD1
TGTGCCAGCAGCTTACCACCGTCACAGGGGTGGAAAACTAATGAAAAACTGTTTTTT CASSLPPSQGWKTNEKLFF TRBJ1-4 . TRBV7-8 TRBD1
TGTGCCAGCAGCCTTGGGGGCCCCAGCTCCTACGAGCAGTACTTC CASSLGGPSSYEQYF TRBJ2-7 . TRBV5-4 .
TGTGCCAGCCACCAACTAGCGCCGTCCCCCAATGAGCAGTTCTTC CASHQLAPSPNEQFF TRBJ2-1 . TRBV2 TRBD2
TGTGCCTATGGGACTAGCGGGAGGGCCGACACCGGGGAGCTGTTTTTT CAYGTSGRADTGELFF TRBJ2-2 . TRBV28 TRBD2
TGTGCCAGTAGAGGGGGTAACACTGAAGCTTTCTTT CASRGGNTEAFF TRBJ1-1 . TRBV19 .
TGTGCCAGCACATACGGCAGGGGCGGTGAGACCCAGTACTTC CASTYGRGGETQYF TRBJ2-5 once TRBV2 .
TGTGCCAGCAGTTCAACAGACAGGGTCCAAGCTTTCTTT CASSSTDRVQAFF TRBJ1-1 . TRBV28 TRBD1
TGTGCCAGCAGTTACTCGGATAGGGGGCCCTACGAGCAGTACTTC CASSYSDRGPYEQYF TRBJ2-7 . TRBV6-5 TRBD1
TGTGCCAGTAGTACCACAGGGGGTCTTGGCACTGAAGCTTTCTTT CASSTTGGLGTEAFF TRBJ1-1 . TRBV19 TRBD1
TGCGCCAGCAGCTTGGCCCAACAGGGGCGAGGGGGCACTGAAGCTTTCTTT CASSLAQQGRGGTEAFF TRBJ1-1 . TRBV5-1 TRBD1
TGCAGCGTTGAGGAGAGGAGCACAGATACGCAGTATTTT CSVEERSTDTQYF TRBJ2-3 . TRBV29-1 .
TGTGCCAGTAGCTCCGAGGTACTCTCTGGAAACACCATATATTTT CASSSEVLSGNTIYF TRBJ1-3 . TRBV19 .
TGTGCCAGCAGTGCCTTAAGGGGGCAAGAGGGCTACACCTTC CASSALRGQEGYTF TRBJ1-2 once TRBV2 TRBD1
TGCGCCAGCAGCCTACGGGACAGCGGCACAGATACGCAGTATTTT CASSLRDSGTDTQYF TRBJ2-3 . TRBV5-1 TRBD1
TGTGCCAGTAGTATGTTTGGGGTGTCCGGGAGAGCGCAGTTCTTC CASSMFGVSGRAQFF TRBJ2-1 . TRBV19 .
TGCAGCGTTGAAAGGAGACAGGGCTACAATGAGCAGTTCTTC CSVERRQGYNEQFF TRBJ2-1 once TRBV29-1 TRBD1
TGTGCCAGCTCGGTGGGGGGGCGCCTCGAGGGAAACACCATATATTTT CASSVGGRLEGNTIYF TRBJ1-3 . TRBV28 .
TGCGCCAGCAGCGCAGACATTAACACTGAAGCTTTCTTT CASSADINTEAFF TRBJ1-1 . TRBV5-1 .
TGCGCCAGCAGTCAGGGACTAGCGGGAACTCCTCACAATGAGCAGTTCTTC CASSQGLAGTPHNEQFF TRBJ2-1 . TRBV5-1 TRBD2
. CAPKWGSGNQPDSYEQYF TRBJ2-7 . TRBV21-1 .
TGTGCCAGCAGTCCTCCTACAGGGGTAATCTCACCCCTCCACTTT CASSPPTGVISPLHF TRBJ1-6 once TRBV6-5 TRBD1
TGTGCCACCAGTTCTGGGCATAATGAAAAACTGTTTTTT CATSSGHNEKLFF TRBJ1-4 . TRBV24-1 .
TGTGCCAGCAGTTTAAGGACTAGCGGGACCTACGAGCAGTACTTC CASSLRTSGTYEQYF TRBJ2-7 . TRBV6-2/TRBV6-3 TRBD2
TGTGCCAGCAGTGTATGGGACAGGGGCACTGAAGCTTTCTTT CASSVWDRGTEAFF TRBJ1-1 . TRBV2 TRBD1
TGTGCCAGCAGCTTAGACCAGGGCCGTTCCTACGAGCAGTACTTC CASSLDQGRSYEQYF TRBJ2-7 . TRBV7-2 .
TGTGCCAGCTCGAGGACAGGGGGTGAAAAACTGTTTTTT CASSRTGGEKLFF TRBJ1-4 . TRBV6-5 TRBD1
TGTGCCAGCAGCCTCCTTACGAACACCGGGGAGCTGTTTTTT CASSLLTNTGELFF TRBJ2-2 . TRBV11-3 .
TGTGCCAGCAGTTTAATACTACCGGGACTCAAGCCGAACACTGAAGCTTTCTTT CASSLILPGLKPNTEAFF TRBJ1-1 . TRBV27 .